This T cell receptor (beta chain) comes out of a study of T cell responses to AZD1222 COVID-19 vaccine (dated by TCRdb to the early 2020s). Study-wide context: AZD1222 recipients whose second dose came at about 4 weeks and those whose second dose came at about 12 weeks were combined into one group, since spike-specific TCR depth and breadth did not differ between the two schedules. TCR sequencing covered over 230 trial participants: 207 given two doses of AZD1222 and 26 given two doses of MenACWY control vaccine. Enrollment into the trials was organized by age into subgroups of 18-55, 56-69 and 70-plus years, and those subgroups contained roughly 150, 30 and 60 TCR-sequenced participants, respectively.

Concerning this clone itself: Its binding antigen is unknown. Within one base of it there is no much larger clone, and no base qualities were kept.

V is cut back by 0 bases and J by 2 bases, with 4 bases in the junction unmatched. The germline V gene sets CDR1 to MDHEN and CDR2 to SYDVKM. Reading from cysteine to phenylalanine, the CDR3 counts 15 amino acids. The kept DNA is CDR3 alone, 45 bases in frame from the first base. The sample's time point label is to be understood as: baseline before first vaccination. Vaccinee samples came from UK trials COV001 and COV002, including a single-blind randomized controlled phase 2/3 trial of AZD1222 (ChAdOx1 nCoV-19) in healthy adults. For TCRbeta chain sequencing, PBMC samples were collected from trial participants at day 0 and at day 28 after the second dose. The CDR3 regions of human TCRbeta chains were analyzed by immunosequencing. For the original study's pipeline: Repertoire TCRs were checked for matches against a reference library of SARS-CoV-2-specific TCRs that had been generated using the MIRA antigen-specificity platform. Breadth meant the fraction of unique TCRs that were SARS-CoV-2-associated, whereas depth meant the fraction of total T cells that were SARS-CoV-2-associated. Each spike-specific TCR was assigned to its reactive spike region and to a CD4 or CD8 class using the MIRA data. Log10-transformed breadth and depth values were compared by one-way ANOVA with Sidak's multiple comparisons tests. TCRdb provides this immuneACCESS table in a form limited to in-frame rearrangements. Some clones are lacking; in checked studies, under half of them reflect an unresolved V gene, and why the rest are absent is not known. V and J calls and clone size follow that table, whereas D and trimming were derived from the DNA. This sample lists about 96,000 clones; almost 90% were detected once. The top ten clonotypes cover roughly 26% of the sample.

The study at large found these results: The whole spike protein was spanned by vaccine-associated CD4 TCRs, and dominant responses were seen in regions 160-218 and 743-854. Epitopes outside the regions mutated in the B.1.351 and B.1.1.7 variants were reportedly recognized by nearly half of the unique spike-specific TCRs. Only a handful of AZD1222 recipients were SARS-CoV-2 seropositive at baseline, limiting conclusions about previously exposed vaccinees. Participants were mostly white British, with more females than males. The authors suggested clonal diversity may have been underestimated. No day 14 peak-response samples were available, so repertoires were characterized only after the peak T cell response. In the small 56-69-year group, the increase in depth fell short of significance, most likely because of low power. Spike-specific TCR breadth and depth rose significantly after two AZD1222 doses compared with day 0 and with MenACWY recipients.

Sample: peripheral blood, taken on day 0 of AZD1222 vaccination. This sequence uses TRBV28 and TRBJ2-7; 7 nucleotides in the junction match TRBD2. The receptor was isolated from an adult in good health. The DNA reads TGTGCCAGCAGTTTATGGGGAGGGGCTACCTACGAGCAGTACTTC. Its coded protein is CASSLWGGATYEQYF.